This is a list of T cell receptor beta chains from one sample in a study of blood T cell repertoires in COVID-19. Repertoires were generated with immunoSEQ multiplex PCR, while TCRdb's copy carries only in-frame clones and drops some. The data show more than 300,000 clones, with roughly 90% seen just once and less than 2% held by the top ten. The sequencing input was peripheral blood. The receptors were sampled from a woman aged 25 to 39 with COVID-19, enrolled during active disease. Each CDR3 is given with its conserved first and last residue. A D gene is named only where the DNA matches it firmly. Size values are once, few and many counts, or a class for expanded clones, and some rows have none.

cdr3_aa: CASSISRYNEQFF
cdr3_nt: TGTGCCAGCAGTATATCTAGGTACAATGAGCAGTTCTTC
d_call: -
j_call: TRBJ2-1
clone_size: -
v_call: TRBV6-2/TRBV6-3

cdr3_aa: CASSLSGGRVNYGYTF
cdr3_nt: TGTGCCAGCAGCTTATCAGGTGGCAGGGTGAACTATGGCTACACCTTC
d_call: -
j_call: TRBJ1-2
clone_size: few
v_call: TRBV7-9

cdr3_aa: CASSYGDRDLYF
cdr3_nt: TGTGCCAGCAGTTACGGCGACAGGGATTTATATTTT
d_call: TRBD1
j_call: TRBJ1-3
clone_size: -
v_call: TRBV6-5

cdr3_aa: CASSSTPGSTDTQYF
cdr3_nt: TGTGCCAGCAGTTCGACCCCGGGGTCCACAGATACGCAGTATTTT
d_call: -
j_call: TRBJ2-3
clone_size: -
v_call: TRBV6-5

cdr3_aa: CASRDGTANTEAFF
cdr3_nt: TGCGCCAGCAGAGACGGGACAGCGAACACTGAAGCTTTCTTT
d_call: TRBD1
j_call: TRBJ1-1
clone_size: -
v_call: TRBV5-1

cdr3_aa: CASSGGDRGRYYGYTF
cdr3_nt: TGTGCCAGCAGTGGAGGGGACAGGGGGCGATACTATGGCTACACCTTC
d_call: TRBD1
j_call: TRBJ1-2
clone_size: -
v_call: TRBV2

cdr3_aa: CASSLDRGVILYGYTF
cdr3_nt: TGTGCCAGCAGCTTGGACAGGGGTGTTATCCTCTATGGCTACACCTTC
d_call: TRBD1
j_call: TRBJ1-2
clone_size: -
v_call: TRBV5-6

cdr3_aa: CASSRAITDTQYF
cdr3_nt: TGTGCCAGCTCACGGGCTATCACAGATACGCAGTATTTT
d_call: -
j_call: TRBJ2-3
clone_size: -
v_call: TRBV18

cdr3_aa: CASSVSRERAPMNTEAFF
cdr3_nt: TGTGCCAGCAGTGTCTCCAGAGAGCGGGCGCCGATGAACACTGAAGCTTTCTTT
d_call: -
j_call: TRBJ1-1
clone_size: -
v_call: TRBV2

cdr3_aa: CSVDAGQGFYGYTF
cdr3_nt: TGCAGCGTCGATGCGGGACAGGGGTTCTATGGCTACACCTTC
d_call: TRBD1
j_call: TRBJ1-2
clone_size: -
v_call: TRBV29-1

cdr3_aa: CASSLGRGKRPQHF
cdr3_nt: TGTGCCAGCAGTCTCGGACGGGGAAAGCGGCCCCAGCATTTT
d_call: -
j_call: TRBJ1-5
clone_size: -
v_call: TRBV27

cdr3_aa: CASSSRTVEKLFF
cdr3_nt: TGTGCCAGCAGCTCCCGGACAGTTGAAAAACTGTTTTTT
d_call: -
j_call: TRBJ1-4
clone_size: -
v_call: TRBV7-9

cdr3_aa: CASRNYEGQGGYGYTF
cdr3_nt: TGTGCCAGCAGAAATTATGAAGGACAGGGAGGCTATGGCTACACCTTC
d_call: TRBD1
j_call: TRBJ1-2
clone_size: once
v_call: TRBV28

cdr3_aa: CASSQQGYGYTF
cdr3_nt: TGCGCCAGCAGTCAACAGGGTTATGGCTACACCTTC
d_call: -
j_call: TRBJ1-2
clone_size: -
v_call: TRBV4-1

cdr3_aa: CASSLLRETQYF
cdr3_nt: TGTGCCAGCAGTTTACTGCGGGAGACCCAGTACTTC
d_call: -
j_call: TRBJ2-5
clone_size: -
v_call: TRBV28

cdr3_aa: CASSQGVRDSAETQYF
cdr3_nt: TGTGCCAGCAGCCAAGGGGTCCGGGACTCCGCGGAGACCCAGTACTTC
d_call: -
j_call: TRBJ2-5
clone_size: -
v_call: TRBV3-1/TRBV3-2

cdr3_aa: CASSSPTGGVYGYTF
cdr3_nt: TGTGCCAGCAGTTCGCCGACAGGGGGCGTCTATGGCTACACCTTC
d_call: TRBD1
j_call: TRBJ1-2
clone_size: few
v_call: TRBV6-2/TRBV6-3

cdr3_aa: CASSLTEANNSPLHF
cdr3_nt: TGCGCCAGCAGCTTGACAGAAGCAAATAATTCACCCCTCCACTTT
d_call: -
j_call: TRBJ1-6
clone_size: -
v_call: TRBV5-1

cdr3_aa: CASSLSQGNTEAFF
cdr3_nt: TGTGCCAGCTCATTATCACAGGGGAACACTGAAGCTTTCTTT
d_call: -
j_call: TRBJ1-1
clone_size: -
v_call: TRBV18

cdr3_aa: CASSSTGETFF
cdr3_nt: TGTGCCAGCAGTTCGACAGGGGAGACTTTCTTT
d_call: TRBD1
j_call: TRBJ1-1
clone_size: -
v_call: TRBV12-3/TRBV12-4

cdr3_aa: CAWSGDSWITGELFF
cdr3_nt: TGTGCCTGGAGCGGGGACTCCTGGATCACCGGGGAGCTGTTTTTT
d_call: -
j_call: TRBJ2-2
clone_size: -
v_call: TRBV30

cdr3_aa: CASSYDRTSGQETQYF
cdr3_nt: TGTGCCAGCAGTTACGACCGGACTAGCGGGCAAGAGACCCAGTACTTC
d_call: TRBD2
j_call: TRBJ2-5
clone_size: -
v_call: TRBV6-5

cdr3_aa: CSVRLMTESGYTF
cdr3_nt: TGCAGCGTTAGACTGATGACAGAGAGCGGCTACACCTTC
d_call: -
j_call: TRBJ1-2
clone_size: once
v_call: TRBV29-1

cdr3_aa: CASSLGLAGTETQYF
cdr3_nt: TGTGCCAGCAGTTTGGGTCTAGCGGGGACAGAGACCCAGTACTTC
d_call: TRBD2
j_call: TRBJ2-5
clone_size: -
v_call: TRBV28

cdr3_aa: CASSSTGGDTEAFF
cdr3_nt: TGTGCCAGCAGCTCTACAGGGGGCGACACTGAAGCTTTCTTT
d_call: TRBD1
j_call: TRBJ1-1
clone_size: -
v_call: TRBV7-3

cdr3_aa: CASSPYGQDKDGYTF
cdr3_nt: TGTGCCAGCAGTCCCTATGGACAGGACAAGGATGGCTACACCTTC
d_call: TRBD1
j_call: TRBJ1-2
clone_size: -
v_call: TRBV6-5